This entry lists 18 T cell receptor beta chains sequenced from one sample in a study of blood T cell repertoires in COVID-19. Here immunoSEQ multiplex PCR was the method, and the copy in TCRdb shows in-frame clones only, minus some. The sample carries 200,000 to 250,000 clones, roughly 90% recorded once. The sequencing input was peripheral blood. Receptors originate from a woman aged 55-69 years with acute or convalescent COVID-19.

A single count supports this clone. CDR3 DNA: TGCGCCAGCAGTGAGGAAAGCACAGCGGACTCTAATGAGCAGTTCTTC. This encodes CASSEESTADSNEQFF. The chain combines TRBV10-2 with TRBJ2-1; a weak D match, TRBD2 (5 bases). CDR3 length: 16 amino acids. Germline CDR1 is WSHSY and CDR2 is SAAADI. Trimming removed 2 bases at V and 7 bases at J, with 18 bases between.

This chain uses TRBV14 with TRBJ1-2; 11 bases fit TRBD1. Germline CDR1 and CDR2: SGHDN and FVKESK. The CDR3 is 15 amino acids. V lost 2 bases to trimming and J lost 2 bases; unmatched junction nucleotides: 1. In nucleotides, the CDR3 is TGTGCCAGCAGCCAATGGACAGGGGGCAACTATGGCTACACCTTC. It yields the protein CASSQWTGGNYGYTF.

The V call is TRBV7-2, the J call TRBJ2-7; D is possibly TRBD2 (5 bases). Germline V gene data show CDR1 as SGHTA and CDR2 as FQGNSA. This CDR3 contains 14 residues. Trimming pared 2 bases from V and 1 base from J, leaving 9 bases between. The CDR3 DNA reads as TGTGCCAGCAGCTTAACCCGGGGATCCTACGAGCAGTACTTC. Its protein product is CASSLTRGSYEQYF.

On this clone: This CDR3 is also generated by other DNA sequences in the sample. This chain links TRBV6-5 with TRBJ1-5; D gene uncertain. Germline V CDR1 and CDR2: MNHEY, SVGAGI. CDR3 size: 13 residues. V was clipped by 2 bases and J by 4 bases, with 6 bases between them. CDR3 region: CASSYRGNQPQHF. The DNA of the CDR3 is TGTGCCAGCAGTTACCGAGGAAATCAGCCCCAGCATTTT.

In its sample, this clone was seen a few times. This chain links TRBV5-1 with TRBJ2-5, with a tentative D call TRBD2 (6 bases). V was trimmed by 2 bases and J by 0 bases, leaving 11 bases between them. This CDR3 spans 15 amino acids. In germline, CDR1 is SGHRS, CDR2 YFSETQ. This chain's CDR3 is CASSFRGSNQETQYF. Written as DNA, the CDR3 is TGCGCCAGCAGCTTTCGGGGGAGTAACCAAGAGACCCAGTACTTC. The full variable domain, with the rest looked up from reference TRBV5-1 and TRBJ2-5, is KAGVTQTPRYLIKTRGQQVTLSCSPISGHRSVSWYQQTPGQGLQFLFEYFSETQRNKGNFPGRFSGRQFSNSRSEMNVSTLELGDSALYLCASSFRGSNQETQYFGPGTRLLVL.

CDR3 protein: CASSRDRTYNEQFF. The CDR3 bases are TGTGCCAGCTCACGAGACAGGACCTACAATGAGCAGTTCTTC. This rearrangement joins TRBV18 to TRBJ2-1; maybe TRBD1 (6 bases). Trimming stripped 4 bases from V and 2 bases from J, with 9 bases between. CDR3 length: 14 amino acids. CDR1 and CDR2 from the germline V gene are KGHSH and LQKENI.

CDR3 protein: CASIEGAGQPQHF. CDR3 nucleotide sequence: TGTGCCAGCATTGAAGGGGCTGGTCAGCCCCAGCATTTT. The chain joins TRBV28 to TRBJ1-5; possible D gene TRBD1, 5 bases. Deletions cut 7 bases from V and 6 bases from J, with 13 bases between. Germline V gene data show CDR1 as MDHEN and CDR2 as SYDVKM. CDR3 length: 13 residues.

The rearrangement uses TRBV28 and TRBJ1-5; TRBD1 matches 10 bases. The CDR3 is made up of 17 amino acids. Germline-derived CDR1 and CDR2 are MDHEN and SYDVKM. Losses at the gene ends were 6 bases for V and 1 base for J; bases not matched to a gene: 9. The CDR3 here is CASSLMTGGSSNQPQHF. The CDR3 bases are TGTGCCAGCAGCTTGATGACAGGGGGCTCGAGCAATCAGCCCCAGCATTTT.

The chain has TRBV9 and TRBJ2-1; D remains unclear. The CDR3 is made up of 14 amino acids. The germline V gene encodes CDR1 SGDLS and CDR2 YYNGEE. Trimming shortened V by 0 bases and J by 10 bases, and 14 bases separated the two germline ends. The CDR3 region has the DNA TGTGCCAGCAGCGTAGTTTCGGGTCTTGGAGAGCAGTTCTTC. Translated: CASSVVSGLGEQFF.

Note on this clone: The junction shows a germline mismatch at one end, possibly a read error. In DNA form, the CDR3 reads TGTGCCAGCAGCTTAGCGGGGGCCACAGCTACGCAGTATTTT. Translating it yields CASSLAGATATQYF. The genes are TRBV7-9 and TRBJ2-3, with D possibly matching TRBD1 (6 bases). The CDR3 has 14 residues. Germline CDR1 and CDR2: SEHNR and FQNEAQ (reference sequence). The full variable domain, completed using reference TRBV7-9 and TRBJ2-3, is DTGVSQNPRHKITKRGQNVTFRCDPISEHNRLYWYRQTLGQGPEFLTYFQNEAQLEKSRLLSDRFSAERPKGSFSTLEIQRTEQGDSAMYLCASSLAGATATQYFGPGTRLTVL.

CDR3: CASSYTLGAYEQYF. The CDR3 DNA reads as TGTGCCAGCAGTTACACCCTAGGAGCCTACGAGCAGTACTTC. This chain uses TRBV6-2 or TRBV6-3 with TRBJ2-7; no clear D. Germline V CDR1 and CDR2: MNHEY, SVGEGT. The CDR3 has 14 residues. Trimming shortened V by 2 bases and J by 2 bases, and 10 bases separated the two germline ends.

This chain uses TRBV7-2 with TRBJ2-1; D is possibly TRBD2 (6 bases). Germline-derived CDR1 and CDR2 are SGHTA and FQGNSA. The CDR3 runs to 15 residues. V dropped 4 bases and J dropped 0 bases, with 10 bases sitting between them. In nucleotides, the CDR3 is TGTGCCAGCAGCTCGACTAGGCTCTCCTACAATGAGCAGTTCTTC. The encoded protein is CASSSTRLSYNEQFF. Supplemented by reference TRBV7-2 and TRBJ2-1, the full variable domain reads GAGVSQSPSNKVTEKGKDVELRCDPISGHTALYWYRQSLGQGLEFLIYFQGNSAPDKSGLPSDRFSAERTGGSVSTLTIQRTQQEDSAVYLCASSSTRLSYNEQFFGPGTRLTVL.

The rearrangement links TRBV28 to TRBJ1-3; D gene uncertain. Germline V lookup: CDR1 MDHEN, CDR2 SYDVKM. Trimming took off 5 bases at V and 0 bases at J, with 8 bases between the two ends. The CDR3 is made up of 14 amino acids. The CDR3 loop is CASSSLISGNTIYF. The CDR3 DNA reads TGTGCCAGCAGTAGCTTAATCTCTGGAAACACCATATATTTT.

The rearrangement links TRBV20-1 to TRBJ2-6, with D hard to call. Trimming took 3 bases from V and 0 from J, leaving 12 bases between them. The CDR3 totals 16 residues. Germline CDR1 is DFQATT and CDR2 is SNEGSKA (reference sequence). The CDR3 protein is CSASPRSFSGANVLTF. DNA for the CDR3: TGCAGTGCTAGTCCCCGTTCCTTCTCTGGGGCCAACGTCCTGACTTTC.

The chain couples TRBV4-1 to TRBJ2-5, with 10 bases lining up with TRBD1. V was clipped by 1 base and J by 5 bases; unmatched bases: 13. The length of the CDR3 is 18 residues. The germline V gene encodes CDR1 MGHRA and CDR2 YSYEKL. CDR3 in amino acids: CASSQGRTGTGAMETQYF. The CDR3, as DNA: TGCGCCAGCAGCCAAGGGCGCACCGGGACAGGGGCAATGGAGACCCAGTACTTC.

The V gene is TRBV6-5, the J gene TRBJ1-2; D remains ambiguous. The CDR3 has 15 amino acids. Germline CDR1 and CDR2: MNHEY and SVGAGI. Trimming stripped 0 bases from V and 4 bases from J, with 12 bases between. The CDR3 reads CASSYSPGSGYGYTF. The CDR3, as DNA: TGTGCCAGCAGTTACTCACCGGGGTCCGGCTATGGCTACACCTTC.

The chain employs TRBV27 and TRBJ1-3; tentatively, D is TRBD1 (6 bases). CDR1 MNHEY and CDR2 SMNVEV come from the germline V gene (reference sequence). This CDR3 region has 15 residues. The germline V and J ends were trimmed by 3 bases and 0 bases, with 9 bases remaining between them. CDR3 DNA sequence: TGTGCCAGCAGTTTTTTAGGGGGCTCTGGAAACACCATATATTTT. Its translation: CASSFLGGSGNTIYF.

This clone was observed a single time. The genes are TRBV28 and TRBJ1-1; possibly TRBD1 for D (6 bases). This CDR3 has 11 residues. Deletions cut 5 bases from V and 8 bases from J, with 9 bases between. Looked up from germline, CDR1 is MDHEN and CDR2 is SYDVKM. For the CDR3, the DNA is TGTGCCAGCAGTGACAGGAGAGAAGCTTTCTTT. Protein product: CASSDRREAFF.